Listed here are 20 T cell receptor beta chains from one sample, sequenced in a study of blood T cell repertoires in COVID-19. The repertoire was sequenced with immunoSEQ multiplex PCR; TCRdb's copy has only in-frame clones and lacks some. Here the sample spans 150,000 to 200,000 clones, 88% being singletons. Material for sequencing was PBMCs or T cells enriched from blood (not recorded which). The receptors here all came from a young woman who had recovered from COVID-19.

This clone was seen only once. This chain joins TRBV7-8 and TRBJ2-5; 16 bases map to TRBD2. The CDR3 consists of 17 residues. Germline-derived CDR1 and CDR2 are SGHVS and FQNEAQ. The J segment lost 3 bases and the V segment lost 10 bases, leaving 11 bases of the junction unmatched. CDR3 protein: CAIPGTSGRGPEETQYF. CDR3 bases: TGTGCCATCCCTGGGACTAGCGGGAGGGGGCCCGAAGAGACCCAGTACTTC.

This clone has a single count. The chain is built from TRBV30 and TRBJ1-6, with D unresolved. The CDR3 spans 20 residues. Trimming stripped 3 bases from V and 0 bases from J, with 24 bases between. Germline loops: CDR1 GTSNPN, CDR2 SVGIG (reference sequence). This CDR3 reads CAWRTKGRQIKSSYNSPLHF. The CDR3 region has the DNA TGTGCCTGGAGGACTAAAGGACGGCAGATCAAGAGCTCCTATAATTCACCCCTCCACTTT.

In DNA form, the CDR3 reads TGTGCCAGCAGTGGGACTACCTACGAGCAGTACTTC. Encoded protein: CASSGTTYEQYF. This chain joins TRBV2 and TRBJ2-7; D is perhaps TRBD2 (6 bases). Trimming took off 4 bases at V and 2 bases at J, with 6 bases between the two ends. This CDR3 contains 12 residues. The germline CDR1 and CDR2 sequences are SNHLY and FYNNEI. The full variable domain, in which reference TRBV2 and TRBJ2-7 provide the parts outside the CDR3, is EPEVTQTPSHQVTQMGQEVILRCVPISNHLYFYWYRQILGQKVEFLVSFYNNEISEKSEIFDDQFSVERPDGSNFTLKIRSTKLEDSAMYFCASSGTTYEQYFGPGTRLTVT.

CDR3 in amino acids: CAGSGEGGNTIYF. CDR3 coding DNA: TGTGCCGGGTCCGGGGAAGGTGGAAACACCATATATTTT. This chain joins TRBV6-6 and TRBJ1-3, with D uncertain. V was pared by 11 bases and J by 3 bases, with 14 bases between. Germline-derived CDR1 and CDR2 are MNHNY and SVGAGI (reference sequence). CDR3 size: 13 residues.

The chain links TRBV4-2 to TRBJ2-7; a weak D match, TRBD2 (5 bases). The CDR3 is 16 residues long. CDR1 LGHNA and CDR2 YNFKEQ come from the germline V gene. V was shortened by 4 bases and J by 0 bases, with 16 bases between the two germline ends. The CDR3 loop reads CASSRPGFASSYEQYF. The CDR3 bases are TGTGCCAGCAGCCGTCCGGGGTTTGCCAGCTCCTACGAGCAGTACTTC.

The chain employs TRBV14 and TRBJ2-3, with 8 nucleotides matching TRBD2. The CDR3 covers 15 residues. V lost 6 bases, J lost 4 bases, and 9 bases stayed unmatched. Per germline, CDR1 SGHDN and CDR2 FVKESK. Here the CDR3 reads CASSRSAGAADTQYF. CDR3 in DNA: TGTGCCAGCAGTCGCTCAGCGGGAGCTGCAGATACGCAGTATTTT.

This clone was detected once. As DNA, the CDR3 is TGTGCCAGCTCAACCTCGGGTTATGGTGAAGCTTTCTTT. Protein: CASSTSGYGEAFF. The gene calls are TRBV18 and TRBJ1-1, with D hard to call. Trimming took 5 bases from V and 7 from J, leaving 14 bases between them. The CDR3 spans 13 residues. Germline V gives CDR1 KGHSH, CDR2 LQKENI.

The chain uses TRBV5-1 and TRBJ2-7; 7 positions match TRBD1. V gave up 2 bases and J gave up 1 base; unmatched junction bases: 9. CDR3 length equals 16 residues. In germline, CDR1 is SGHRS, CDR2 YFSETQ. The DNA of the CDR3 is TGCGCCAGCAGCTTCCTGGGGCAGGGGGTTTCCTACGAGCAGTACTTC. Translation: CASSFLGQGVSYEQYF.

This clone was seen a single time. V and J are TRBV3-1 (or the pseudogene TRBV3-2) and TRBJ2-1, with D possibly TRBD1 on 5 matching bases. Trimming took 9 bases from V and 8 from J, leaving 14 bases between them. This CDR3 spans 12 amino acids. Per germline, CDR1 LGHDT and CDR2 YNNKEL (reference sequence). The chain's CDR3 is CARIDQGHEQFF. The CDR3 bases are TGTGCCAGGATCGACCAGGGCCATGAGCAGTTCTTC.

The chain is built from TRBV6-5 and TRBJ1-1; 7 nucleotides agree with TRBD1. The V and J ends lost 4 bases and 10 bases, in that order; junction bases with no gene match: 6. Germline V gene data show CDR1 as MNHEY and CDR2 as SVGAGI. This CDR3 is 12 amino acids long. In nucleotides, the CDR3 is TGTGCCAGCAGTTCAACAGGGGCCGCAGCTTTCTTT. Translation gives CASSSTGAAAFF.

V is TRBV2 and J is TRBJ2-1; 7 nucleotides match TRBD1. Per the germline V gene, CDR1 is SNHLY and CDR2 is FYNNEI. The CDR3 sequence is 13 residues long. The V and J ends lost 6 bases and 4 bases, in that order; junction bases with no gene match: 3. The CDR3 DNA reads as TGTGCCAGCAGGGGACAGACTTACAATGAGCAGTTCTTC. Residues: CASRGQTYNEQFF.

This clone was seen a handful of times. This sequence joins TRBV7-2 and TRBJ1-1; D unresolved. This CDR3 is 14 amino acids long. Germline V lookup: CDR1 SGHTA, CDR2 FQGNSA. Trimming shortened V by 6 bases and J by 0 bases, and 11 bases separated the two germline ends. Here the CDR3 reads CASSSTVMNTEAFF. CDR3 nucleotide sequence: TGTGCCAGCAGTTCTACAGTGATGAACACTGAAGCTTTCTTT. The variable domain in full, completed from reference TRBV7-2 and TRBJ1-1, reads GAGVSQSPSNKVTEKGKDVELRCDPISGHTALYWYRQSLGQGLEFLIYFQGNSAPDKSGLPSDRFSAERTGGSVSTLTIQRTQQEDSAVYLCASSSTVMNTEAFFGQGTRLTVV.

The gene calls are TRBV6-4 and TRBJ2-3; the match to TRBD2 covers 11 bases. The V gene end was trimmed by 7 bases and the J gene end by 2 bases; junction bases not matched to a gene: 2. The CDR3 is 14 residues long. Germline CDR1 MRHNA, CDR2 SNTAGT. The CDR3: CASKLAGDTDTQYF. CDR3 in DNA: TGTGCCAGCAAACTAGCGGGGGACACAGATACGCAGTATTTT.

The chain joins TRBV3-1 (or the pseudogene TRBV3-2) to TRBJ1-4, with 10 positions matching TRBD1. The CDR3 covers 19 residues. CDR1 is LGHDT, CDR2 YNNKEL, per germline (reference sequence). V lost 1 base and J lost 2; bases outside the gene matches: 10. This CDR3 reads CASSQARRDRGRTNEKLFF. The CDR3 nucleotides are TGTGCCAGCAGCCAAGCTAGGAGGGACAGGGGACGGACTAATGAAAAACTGTTTTTT.

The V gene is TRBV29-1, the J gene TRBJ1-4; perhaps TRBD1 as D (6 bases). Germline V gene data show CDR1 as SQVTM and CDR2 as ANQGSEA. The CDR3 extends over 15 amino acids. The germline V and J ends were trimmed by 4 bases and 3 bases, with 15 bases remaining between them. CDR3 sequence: CSVAPAGAPNEKLFF. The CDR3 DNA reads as TGCAGCGTTGCTCCCGCAGGGGCGCCTAATGAAAAACTGTTTTTT.

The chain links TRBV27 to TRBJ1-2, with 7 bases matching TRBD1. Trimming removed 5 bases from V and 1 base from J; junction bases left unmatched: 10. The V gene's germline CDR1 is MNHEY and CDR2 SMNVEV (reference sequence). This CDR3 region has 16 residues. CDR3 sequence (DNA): TGTGCCAGCAGTCTGAGGACAGGAGCCTTTAACTATGGCTACACCTTC. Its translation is CASSLRTGAFNYGYTF.

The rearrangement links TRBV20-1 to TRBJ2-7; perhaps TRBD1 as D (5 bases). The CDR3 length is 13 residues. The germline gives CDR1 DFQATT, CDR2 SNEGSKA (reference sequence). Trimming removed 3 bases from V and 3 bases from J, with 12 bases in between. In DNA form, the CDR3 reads TGCAGTGCTAGTGTGGACACCTTCTACGAGCAGTACTTC. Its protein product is CSASVDTFYEQYF.

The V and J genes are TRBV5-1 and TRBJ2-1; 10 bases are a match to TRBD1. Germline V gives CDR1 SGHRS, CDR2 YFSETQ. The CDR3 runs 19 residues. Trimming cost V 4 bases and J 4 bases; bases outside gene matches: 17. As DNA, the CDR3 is TGCGCCAGCAGCGTGGGGACGGGTGTTGGGACAGGGGTGTACAATGAGCAGTTCTTC. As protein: CASSVGTGVGTGVYNEQFF. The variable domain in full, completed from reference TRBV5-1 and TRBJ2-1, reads KAGVTQTPRYLIKTRGQQVTLSCSPISGHRSVSWYQQTPGQGLQFLFEYFSETQRNKGNFPGRFSGRQFSNSRSEMNVSTLELGDSALYLCASSVGTGVGTGVYNEQFFGPGTRLTVL.

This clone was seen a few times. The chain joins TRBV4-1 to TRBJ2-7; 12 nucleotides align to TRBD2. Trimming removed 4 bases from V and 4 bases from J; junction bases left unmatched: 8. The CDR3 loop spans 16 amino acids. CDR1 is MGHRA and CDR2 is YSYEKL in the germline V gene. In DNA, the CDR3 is TGCGCCAGCAGCCCCTCTAGCGGGGGGGCCGGGTACGAGCAGTACTTC. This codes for CASSPSSGGAGYEQYF.

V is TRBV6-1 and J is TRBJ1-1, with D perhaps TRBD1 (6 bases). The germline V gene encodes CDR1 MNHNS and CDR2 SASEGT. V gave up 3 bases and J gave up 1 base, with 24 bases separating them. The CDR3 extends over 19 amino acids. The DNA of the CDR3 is TGTGCCAGCAGTGAGGGGAACAGGGAAGAAAAACAAGCGAACACTGAAGCTTTCTTT. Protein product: CASSEGNREEKQANTEAFF.